This is a list of T cell receptor beta chains from one sample in a study of T-cell reconstitution after alpha-beta-depleted transplantation in children. TCRdb reprocessed the PCR reads via MiXCR and lists one record per CDR3 protein. The sample lists roughly 570,000 distinct CDR3 sequences; about a quarter were seen once. Material: PBMCs, obtained before TCRalphabeta/CD19-depleted stem cell transplant. The source of these receptors is a boy in the first two years of life with Wiskott-Aldrich syndrome, due to receive a stem cell transplant. Each CDR3 is given with its conserved first and last residue. D genes are given only for firm matches.

- TRBV5-1 16 CASSYGRPPSTHEQFF
- TRBV5-1 15 CASSWGLESTDTQYF
- TRBV7-2 15 CASSLVGHNTDTQYF
- TRBV7-2 16 CASSPITGPGYEKLFF
- TRBV20-1 15 CSATSSNFGSYEQYF
TRBD2 TRBV5-1 15 CASSPTSEKFYEQFF
TRBD1 TRBV11-2 13 CASSPLDRGGYTF
TRBD1 TRBV20-1 15 CSAPQSGTAGNTIYF
TRBD2 TRBV18 13 CASSGLGWHEQFF
TRBD2 TRBV24-1 15 CATKLAGGSYNEQFF
- TRBV9 14 CASSYGTPSYEQYF
- TRBV28 17 CASSSEQGDSGANVLTF
- TRBV3-1 15 CASSQGADRNQPQHF
- TRBV10-3 14 CAINTGGREGTQYF
- TRBV5-1 13 CASSLGLPDTQYF
- TRBV20-1 15 CSAKPRVSRTGELFF
TRBD1 TRBV7-6 20 CASSLRAGTGLSFGANVLTF
TRBD1 TRBV20-1 18 CSARLTGGKLSSYNEQFF
TRBD2 TRBV12-3/TRBV12-4 17 CASSPYLGLAGVNEQFF
TRBD2 TRBV5-1 16 CASSPTSGRRGNEQFF
TRBD2 TRBV11-2 18 CASSLSAGTPLGRGIQYF
- TRBV12-3/TRBV12-4 13 CASSPQILNEQFF
- TRBV5-1 14 CASSFNRKNTEAFF
- TRBV5-1 14 CASSLESGYYEQYF
- TRBV6-1 13 CASASDGYNEQFF
- TRBV27 13 CASSWTLQETQYF
- TRBV12-3/TRBV12-4 12 CASSLIGETQYF
- TRBV5-1 13 CASSSAGYNEQFF
- TRBV7-8 14 CASSLGTGRTEAFF
- TRBV10-3 15 CAISESRGSSYEQYF
- TRBV12-3/TRBV12-4 13 CASSRGRDQPQHF
TRBD1 TRBV7-8 15 CASSPGQGITYEQYF
- TRBV20-1 13 CSARAGFDGEQFF
- TRBV5-5 15 CASSLGQHSNQPQHF
- TRBV25-1 12 CATERDTGELFF
- TRBV20-1 15 CSARDLAGANTEAFF
- TRBV25-1 12 CASSGQGQGYTF
TRBD1 TRBV30 15 CAWRRRGHEDTEAFF